The 25 T cell receptor beta chains listed next were all sequenced from one sample in a study of T cells in women clearing cervical HPV infection. The assay was immunoSEQ multiplex PCR, and TCRdb's table has in-frame clones only and misses some. There are about 30,000 clones in the sample, with approximately 3% held by the top ten. Sequenced input: blood buffy coat. The receptors were gathered from a woman between 18 and 70 years old with a cervical HPV16 infection that either progressed to CIN3+ or cleared (not recorded which).

With regard to this clone: From the germline J gene comes the end of the CDR3, since the read stops 3 residues before it. The V call is TRBV19, the J call TRBJ2-1; 7 bases align to TRBD1. This CDR3 comprises 13 residues. Looked up from germline, CDR1 is LNHDA and CDR2 is SQIVND (reference sequence). J was trimmed by 7 bases and V by 5 bases; bases with no gene match: 5. The sequenced CDR3 bases are TGTGCCAGTAGTCCAACAGGGGTGAATGAG. It translates to CASSPTGVNE. The whole CDR3 sequence is CASSPTGVNEQFF.

Concerning this clone itself: The observed sequence ends 3 residues before the CDR3 terminus, with the missing tail filled in from the germline J gene. The rearrangement uses TRBV30 and TRBJ2-7, with 11 bases fitting TRBD2. This CDR3 spans 17 amino acids. Germline lookup yields CDR1 GTSNPN and CDR2 SVGIG (reference sequence). V gave up 5 bases and J gave up 0 bases; unmatched junction bases: 12. The CDR3: CAWGIKTSGEYSYEQYF. The part of the CDR3 DNA that was read is TGTGCCTGGGGTATTAAGACTAGCGGGGAATACTCCTACGAG.

CDR3 DNA, as far as it was read: TGCAGTGCTAGAGCTGACAGGGGCTATGGC. It yields the protein CSARADRGYG. The whole CDR3 protein is CSARADRGYGYTF. The chain uses TRBV20-1 and TRBJ1-2; TRBD1 agrees at 8 bases. The read stops 3 residues short of the end of the CDR3; the missing end is completed from the germline J gene. After removal of 1 base from V and 4 bases from J, the junction contained 2 bases not matched to a gene. In germline, CDR1 is DFQATT, CDR2 SNEGSKA (reference sequence). CDR3 length equals 13 residues.

The part of the CDR3 DNA that was read is TGTGCCTGGATGGTCGCGGGGGGAAACACC. Residues: CAWMVAGGNT. The complete CDR3 protein is CAWMVAGGNTIYF. The V gene is TRBV30, the J gene TRBJ1-3; no reliable D call. Coverage ceases 3 residues before the CDR3 finishes, and the germline J gene fills in the end. Germline CDR1 reads GTSNPN; CDR2 reads SVGIG (reference sequence). This CDR3 has 13 residues. V dropped 4 bases and J dropped 4 bases, with 11 bases sitting between them.

Of note for this clone: Read sequence stops 3 residues before the CDR3 end, and the germline J gene provides the missing end. V usage is TRBV18 and J usage is TRBJ1-2, with TRBD1 as a possible D gene (5 bases). This CDR3 has 13 residues. CDR1 is KGHSH and CDR2 is LQKENI in the germline V gene. The CDR3 region is CASSRGGAYDYTF. The sequenced part of the CDR3 DNA is TGTGCCAGCTCACGGGGGGGAGCGTACGAC. Based on the CDR3 plus reference TRBV18 and TRBJ1-2, the full variable domain is NAGVMQNPRHLVRRRGQEARLRCSPMKGHSHVYWYRQLPEEGLKFMVYLQKENIIDESGMPKERFSAEFPKEGPSILRIQQVVRGDSAAYFCASSRGGAYDYTFGSGTRLTVV.

Worth noting for this clone: Read sequence stops 3 residues before the CDR3 end, and the germline J gene provides the missing end. The J gene is TRBJ2-7, the V gene TRBV18; 9 positions match TRBD1. Per the germline V gene, CDR1 is KGHSH and CDR2 is LQKENI. Trimming at V came to 0 bases and at J to 3 bases, leaving 0 bases not matched to a gene. The CDR3 runs 14 residues. The sequenced part of the CDR3 DNA is TGTGCCAGCTCACCACCGGGACAGGGCTACGAG. Translating gives CASSPPGQGYE. In full, the CDR3 reads CASSPPGQGYEQYF.

Note on this clone: The read stops 3 residues short of the end of the CDR3; the missing end is completed from the germline J gene. The V call is TRBV11-2, the J call TRBJ1-1; D is unclear. Germline CDR1 is SGHAT and CDR2 is FQNNGV. The CDR3 extends over 13 amino acids. Trimming stripped 2 bases from V and 1 base from J, with 5 bases between. The DNA read from the CDR3 is TGTGCCAGCAGCTTAACAGCGAACACTGAA. Translating gives CASSLTANTE. The whole CDR3 sequence is CASSLTANTEAFF. The whole variable domain, filled in from reference TRBV11-2 and TRBJ1-1, reads EAGVAQSPRYKIIEKRQSVAFWCNPISGHATLYWYQQILGQGPKLLIQFQNNGVVDDSQLPKDRFSAERLKGVDSTLKIQPAKLEDSAVYLCASSLTANTEAFFGQGTRLTVV.

The part of the CDR3 DNA that was read is TGTGCCACCAGTGATTCCAAGCGGCATTCGGGGTCATTCGAATCCTACGAG. Its translation: CATSDSKRHSGSFESYE. The CDR3 in full is CATSDSKRHSGSFESYEQYF. The chain carries TRBV24-1 and TRBJ2-7; a weak D match, TRBD2 (5 bases). From the germline J gene comes the end of the CDR3, since the read stops 3 residues before it. CDR3 length: 20 residues. The germline gives CDR1 KGHDR, CDR2 SFDVKD. The V end lost 2 bases, the J end lost 1 base, and 26 bases lay between the germline ends.

Note on this clone: The read finishes 3 residues shy of the CDR3 end, and the germline J gene is used to complete it. The rearrangement joins TRBV3-1 (or the pseudogene TRBV3-2) to TRBJ2-1, with TRBD2 matching 15 bases. Per the germline V gene, CDR1 is LGHDT and CDR2 is YNNKEL (reference sequence). Germline trimming cut 4 bases from V and 7 bases from J; bases unmatched to any gene: 2. The CDR3 is 15 residues long. Partial CDR3 DNA: TGTGCCAGCAGCCCAGGACTAGCGGGGGGGAATGAG. This gives the protein CASSPGLAGGNE. The whole CDR3 protein reads CASSPGLAGGNEQFF.

With regard to this clone: The read terminates 3 residues before the CDR3 end, so the remaining end is supplied by the germline J gene. The V gene is TRBV5-4, the J gene TRBJ2-2, with a tentative D call TRBD2 (6 bases). Trimming pared 10 bases from V and 4 bases from J, leaving 20 bases between. Germline loops: CDR1 SGHNT, CDR2 YYREEE (reference sequence). CDR3 length: 15 amino acids. The CDR3 loop is CAYYNGGSRTGELFF. The DNA read from the CDR3 is TGTGCCTATTATAACGGAGGGTCTCGCACCGGGGAG.

A remark on this clone: The read terminates 3 residues ahead of where the CDR3 ends, so the germline J gene completes it. The gene calls are TRBV30 and TRBJ2-7, with a possible D match to TRBD2 (6 bases). The CDR3 is 15 residues long. From germline, CDR1 is GTSNPN and CDR2 SVGIG (reference sequence). V lost 0 bases, J lost 1 base, and 13 bases lay in between. The covered CDR3 bases are TGTGCCTGGAGTGTAAGGAGGGTACCTTCCTACGAG. This encodes CAWSVRRVPSYE. The whole CDR3 protein is CAWSVRRVPSYEQYF.

Turning to this clone: With the read ending 3 residues before the CDR3 end, the germline J gene is used to fill in that end. V is TRBV5-4 and J is TRBJ2-1; TRBD2 matches at 14 bases. In germline, CDR1 is SGHNT, CDR2 YYREEE (reference sequence). With 3 bases clipped from V and 6 bases from J, the junction kept 2 bases outside the gene matches. This CDR3 has 15 amino acids. CDR3 sequence reads: CASSSGTSGGNEQFF. The CDR3 DNA, read in part, is TGTGCCAGCAGCTCCGGGACTAGCGGGGGCAATGAG.

In the case of this clone: The CDR3 goes on 3 residues after the read ends, and that part is filled in from the germline J gene. V is TRBV12-5 and J is TRBJ2-1; D may be TRBD2 (6 bases). The CDR3 is 15 amino acids. The V gene lost 6 bases and the J gene lost 0 bases, with 12 bases spanning the gap. The V gene's germline CDR1 is LGHNT and CDR2 FRNRAP. CDR3 DNA (partial): TGTGCTAGTGGGGGGATGGGGGGCTCCTACAATGAG. This codes for CASGGMGGSYNE. The full CDR3 protein reads CASGGMGGSYNEQFF.

Turning to this clone: The CDR3 goes on 3 residues after the read ends, and that part is filled in from the germline J gene. The chain carries TRBV9 and TRBJ2-2; TRBD2 matches at 8 bases. J lost 1 base, V lost 4 bases, and 6 bases had no gene match. CDR1 and CDR2 (germline): SGDLS, YYNGEE. The CDR3 is 16 residues long. The sequenced part of the CDR3 DNA is TGTGCCAGCAGCATCAGCGGGGGTGTGAACACCGGGGAG. Its translation is CASSISGGVNTGE. The whole CDR3 protein is CASSISGGVNTGELFF. The variable domain in full, with the rest retrieved from reference TRBV9 and TRBJ2-2, is DSGVTQTPKHLITATGQRVTLRCSPRSGDLSVYWYQQSLDQGLQFLIQYYNGEERAKGNILERFSAQQFPDLHSELNLSSLELGDSALYFCASSISGGVNTGELFFGEGSRLTVL.

Regarding this clone: The read finishes 3 residues shy of the CDR3 end, and the germline J gene is used to complete it. This chain connects TRBV7-2 to TRBJ2-3, with TRBD1 identical over 10 bases. The CDR3 contains 15 residues. With 4 bases clipped from V and 5 bases from J, the junction kept 6 bases outside the gene matches. Germline CDR1 and CDR2: SGHTA and FQGNSA. CDR3 bases read: TGTGCCAGCAGCTCCCAGACAGGGGGCTTAGATACG. Translated, it gives CASSSQTGGLDT. The CDR3, in full, reads CASSSQTGGLDTQYF. The variable domain in full, with the rest retrieved from reference TRBV7-2 and TRBJ2-3, is GAGVSQSPSNKVTEKGKDVELRCDPISGHTALYWYRQSLGQGLEFLIYFQGNSAPDKSGLPSDRFSAERTGGSVSTLTIQRTQQEDSAVYLCASSSQTGGLDTQYFGPGTRLTVL.

Note on this clone: With the read ending 3 residues before the CDR3 end, the germline J gene is used to fill in that end. The chain recombines TRBV20-1 with TRBJ2-3, with TRBD2 matching over 14 bases. The length of the CDR3 is 21 residues. CDR1 is DFQATT and CDR2 is SNEGSKA in the germline V gene (reference sequence). V was pared by 0 bases and J by 0 bases, with 14 bases of the junction left unmatched. Here the CDR3 reads CSARDLGGLAGVHLSTDTQYF. CDR3 bases read: TGCAGTGCTAGAGATTTAGGGGGACTAGCGGGGGTACATCTCAGCACAGATACG.

Considering frequency, this clone is medium-sized. Read data end 3 residues before the CDR3 end; the end is taken from the germline J gene. The chain recombines TRBV5-4 with TRBJ2-1; TRBD2 is a possible D gene (6 bases). The CDR3 contains 13 residues. Trimming removed 3 bases from V and 8 bases from J, with 12 bases in between. Germline V gives CDR1 SGHNT, CDR2 YYREEE (reference sequence). The CDR3 bases that were read are TGTGCCAGCAGCTCACTCAGGGAGGATGAG. This encodes CASSSLREDE. The whole CDR3 sequence reads CASSSLREDEQFF.

A remark on this clone: Read sequence stops 3 residues before the CDR3 end, and the germline J gene provides the missing end. The rearrangement uses TRBV28 and TRBJ1-2; 10 positions agree with TRBD1. Looked up from germline, CDR1 is MDHEN and CDR2 is SYDVKM. This CDR3 is 15 amino acids long. V dropped 2 bases and J dropped 1; count of bases not matched to a gene: 1. The CDR3 here is CASSLGTGDNYGYTF. CDR3 bases read: TGTGCCAGCAGTTTAGGGACAGGGGATAACTATGGC.

For this clone: Coverage ceases 3 residues before the CDR3 finishes, and the germline J gene fills in the end. V is TRBV2 and J is TRBJ2-1; 12 bases map to TRBD2. V trimming: 8 bases; J trimming: 6 bases; junction bases outside the gene matches: 2. CDR1 SNHLY and CDR2 FYNNEI come from the germline V gene. CDR3 size: 13 residues. CDR3 DNA, as far as it was read: TGTGCCAGCGGACTAGCGGGGCTCAATGAG. This encodes CASGLAGLNE. From start to end, the CDR3 is CASGLAGLNEQFF. Looking up the rest from reference TRBV2 and TRBJ2-1 gives the full variable domain: EPEVTQTPSHQVTQMGQEVILRCVPISNHLYFYWYRQILGQKVEFLVSFYNNEISEKSEIFDDQFSVERPDGSNFTLKIRSTKLEDSAMYFCASGLAGLNEQFFGPGTRLTVL.

Note on this clone: The CDR3 is cut off 3 residues early in the read; its end comes from the germline J gene. The chain is built from TRBV7-9 and TRBJ2-4; 10 bases align to TRBD1. Per germline, CDR1 SEHNR and CDR2 FQNEAQ (reference sequence). The CDR3 extends over 14 amino acids. The CDR3 sequence is CASSLGGTGAGQYF. The part of the CDR3 DNA that was read is TGTGCCAGCAGCTTAGGTGGGACAGGGGCTGGT.

Concerning this clone: Coverage ceases 3 residues before the CDR3 finishes, and the germline J gene fills in the end. The chain employs TRBV5-1 and TRBJ2-3, with TRBD1 identical over 7 bases. V lost 3 bases and J lost 6; bases outside the gene matches: 7. The CDR3 totals 14 residues. The germline gives CDR1 SGHRS, CDR2 YFSETQ. The CDR3 sequence is CASSSSTGQDTQYF. The CDR3 bases that were read are TGCGCCAGCAGCTCTTCGACAGGGCAGGATACG.

To note about this clone: The CDR3 end is not reached by the read, which stops 3 residues before it; the germline J gene fills it in. The chain links TRBV12-3 or TRBV12-4 to TRBJ2-2; no definite D call. This CDR3 has 12 amino acids. V dropped 3 bases and J dropped 6 bases, with 5 bases sitting between them. CDR3 in amino acids: CASSFGPGELFF. CDR3 bases read: TGTGCCAGCAGTTTTGGCCCCGGGGAG.

Details on this clone: Sequencing ends 3 residues short of the CDR3 end; the germline J gene provides the rest. V usage is TRBV7-2 and J usage is TRBJ1-1, with no clear D. Trimming removed 4 bases from V and 0 bases from J, with 9 bases in between. The CDR3 has 14 amino acids. The germline CDR1 and CDR2 sequences are SGHTA and FQGNSA. The CDR3 bases that were read are TGTGCCAGCAGCTATATCACGGTGAACACTGAA. Translation: CASSYITVNTE. The CDR3 in full is CASSYITVNTEAFF. The full variable domain, with the rest looked up from reference TRBV7-2 and TRBJ1-1, is GAGVSQSPSNKVTEKGKDVELRCDPISGHTALYWYRQSLGQGLEFLIYFQGNSAPDKSGLPSDRFSAERTGGSVSTLTIQRTQQEDSAVYLCASSYITVNTEAFFGQGTRLTVV.

On this clone: The read terminates 3 residues ahead of where the CDR3 ends, so the germline J gene completes it. J is TRBJ2-2 and V is TRBV6-1, with D possibly being TRBD1 (6 bases). Germline loops: CDR1 MNHNS, CDR2 SASEGT. V shed 2 bases and J shed 8 bases, with 12 bases lying between them. The CDR3 is 14 amino acids. CDR3 loop: CASSEPRGWGELFF. The sequenced part of the CDR3 DNA is TGTGCCAGCAGTGAACCCAGGGGTTGGGGGGAG.

The CDR3 bases that were read are TGCGCCAGCAGCCCAGGAGACAGGGCCAACGAG. It specifies CASSPGDRANE. The whole CDR3 protein is CASSPGDRANEQYF. The chain is built from TRBV5-1 and TRBJ2-7; 7 positions agree with TRBD1. The read ends 3 residues shy of where the CDR3 ends; the end is completed using the germline J gene. Per germline, CDR1 SGHRS and CDR2 YFSETQ. The junction had 9 bases not matched to a gene; V was cut back by 4 bases and J by 5 bases. The CDR3 spans 14 residues.